This TCR beta chain stems from a study of T cells in Graves' hyperthyroidism and ophthalmopathy. Study results and limitations: The majority of expanded thyroid clonotypes above 0.001 also appeared in blood.

RNA transcripts served as the template for amplifying TCR beta CDR3 regions. RT-PCR in the first round (using the HTBI primer set) targeted the TCR CDR3. In TCRdb, the multiplex PCR reads were re-called with MiXCR into one record per CDR3 protein. This repertoire shows around 600,000 distinct CDR3 sequences, approximately 42% found once; its top ten account for about 7.2%. Germline V lookup: CDR1 SEHNR, CDR2 FQNEAQ (reference sequence). The CDR3 runs to 17 residues. J gave up 0 bases and V 11 bases, and 14 bases lay outside the gene matches. As to this clonotype: Its target is unknown.

Sample: peripheral blood or thyroid tissue (not recorded which). This clonotype was obtained from an adult man with Graves' disease, either hyperthyroidism or ophthalmopathy (not recorded which). The gene calls are TRBV7-9 and TRBJ2-7; 12 bases align to TRBD2. In nucleotides, the CDR3 is TGTGCCGTCGTACGGACTAGCGGGACAGCGAACTCCTACGAGCAGTACTTC. Amino acid sequence: CAVVRTSGTANSYEQYF.